This TCR beta chain was captured by sequencing in a study of blood T cells in healthy people across ages. The germline V and J ends were trimmed by 3 bases and 8 bases, with 14 bases remaining between them. The germline gives CDR1 ENHRY, CDR2 SYGVKD. This CDR3 contains 15 residues. For the second PCR, which ran for roughly 7 to 11 cycles, a sample-barcoded 5' primer and a J-beta primer mix were used. In TCRdb, the 5' RACE reads were re-called with MiXCR into one record per CDR3 protein. The data contain 650,000 to 800,000 distinct CDR3 sequences, approximately 52% of them singletons. At least ten counts were recorded for this clonotype. Peripheral blood was drawn, around 9.5 milliliters per donor.

The sample consisted of blood. The chain combines TRBV10-3 with TRBJ1-6; D not certain. The receptor was isolated from a woman older than 75 in good health. The DNA of the CDR3 is TGTGCCATCAGTGATAAGGGAGTCGGCGATTCACCCCTCCACTTT. This encodes CAISDKGVGDSPLHF.